The 12 T cell receptor beta chains listed next were all sequenced from one sample in a study of T cells of healthy individuals (dated 2018 in TCRdb). Library generation was performed with 5' RACE. The reads were generated on an Illumina MiSeq. TCRdb reanalyzed the raw reads on its own, using fastp at Q25 for trimming and MiXCR for clone calling, and kept in-frame beta chains. Identical CDR3 protein sequences are pooled into one entry, listed with their most common genes and DNA. Across this sample there are tens of thousands of distinct CDR3 sequences, with 15% to 20% seen only once. Jointly, the top ten make up about 4.7% of the sample. Receptors were obtained from a human donor in good health.

Note on this clonotype: A read error may be the cause here, since a much bigger clone is one base away. The rearrangement uses TRBV28 and TRBJ2-3; D remains unclear. CDR1 is MDHEN and CDR2 is SYDVKM in the germline V gene. The CDR3 loop spans 11 amino acids. Written as DNA, the CDR3 is TGTGCCAGCAGTTGGGCAGATACGCGGTATTTT. This codes for CASSWADTRYF.

This chain connects TRBV20-1 to TRBJ1-2; the match to TRBD1 covers 7 bases. The J segment lost 2 bases and the V segment lost 0 bases, leaving 9 bases of the junction unmatched. The germline V gene encodes CDR1 DFQATT and CDR2 SNEGSKA (reference sequence). This CDR3 is built from 16 residues. CDR3 DNA: TGCAGTGCTAGAGATCTGGCAGGGGGTGACAACTATGGCTACACCTTC. Its translation: CSARDLAGGDNYGYTF.

This clonotype was observed many times. V gene TRBV11-2 combines with J gene TRBJ2-1; 10 bases match TRBD2. CDR3 size: 15 residues. Unmatched junction bases numbered 2, after V lost 0 bases and J lost 6 bases. Germline V gene sequence: CDR1 SGHAT, CDR2 FQNNGV. CDR3 coding DNA: TGTGCCAGCAGCTTAGACCTAGCGGGAGCCAATGAGCAGTTCTTC. Its translation is CASSLDLAGANEQFF.

The chain combines TRBV3-1 with TRBJ2-1; 8 nucleotides match TRBD2. The CDR3 spans 16 residues. From germline, CDR1 is LGHDT and CDR2 YNNKEL (reference sequence). The V segment lost 0 bases and the J segment 6 bases; nucleotides outside the gene matches: 7. The CDR3 region has the DNA TGTGCCAGCAGCCAAGAGTGGACTAGCTCGTTCAATGAGCAGTTCTTC. Translation: CASSQEWTSSFNEQFF.

The gene calls are TRBV27 and TRBJ1-1, with no clear D. The V and J ends lost 2 bases and 5 bases respectively, with 9 bases between them. Germline values: CDR1 MNHEY, CDR2 SMNVEV (reference sequence). This CDR3 has 13 amino acids. The CDR3 protein is CASSLGVGTEAFF. The CDR3 region has the DNA TGTGCCAGCAGTTTAGGGGTAGGGACTGAAGCTTTCTTT.

This chain connects TRBV6-4 to TRBJ1-1; unclear D gene. Trimming took off 2 bases at V and 5 bases at J, with 6 bases between the two ends. Germline V lookup: CDR1 MRHNA, CDR2 SNTAGT. The CDR3 spans 12 residues. The CDR3 coding sequence is TGTGCCAGCAGTGACGGTATAACTGAAGCTTTCTTT. Encoded protein: CASSDGITEAFF.

This clonotype was recorded at least ten times. The chain has TRBV2 and TRBJ1-6; a weak D match, TRBD1 (5 bases). The CDR3 is 15 amino acids. The germline V gene encodes CDR1 SNHLY and CDR2 FYNNEI. V lost 9 bases and J 5 bases, leaving 17 bases between the germline ends. The CDR3 bases are TGTGCCAGGGATGCTCTGAGACAGAATAATTCACCCCTCCACTTT. This encodes CARDALRQNNSPLHF.

The sample holds many counts of this clonotype. This chain links TRBV11-1 with TRBJ2-6; no firm D call. This CDR3 is built from 12 residues. Germline V gives CDR1 SGHAT, CDR2 FQDESV (reference sequence). V dropped 6 bases and J dropped 4 bases, with 4 bases sitting between them. The CDR3 nucleotides are TGTGCCAGCAGACAGGGGGCCAACGTCCTGACTTTC. This encodes CASRQGANVLTF.

By frequency in the sample, this clonotype is medium-sized. The J gene is TRBJ2-7, the V gene TRBV5-6; 7 nucleotides line up with TRBD1. Trimming at V came to 1 base and at J to 4 bases, leaving 11 bases not matched to a gene. The germline CDR1 and CDR2 sequences are SGHDT and YYEEEE. This CDR3 contains 16 residues. For the CDR3, the DNA is TGTGCCAGCAGCTTGCCCGGGACAGTTGGTCGTTACGAGCAGTACTTC. Encoded protein: CASSLPGTVGRYEQYF.

This clonotype came up many times. The V gene is TRBV29-1, the J gene TRBJ2-3; D possibly corresponds to TRBD1 (7 bases). The V gene's germline CDR1 is SQVTM and CDR2 ANQGSEA. Trimming shortened V by 0 bases and J by 4 bases, and 14 bases separated the two germline ends. This CDR3 has 15 amino acids. The CDR3 protein is CSVEEAGQQADTQYF. The DNA of the CDR3 is TGCAGCGTTGAAGAGGCGGGACAGCAGGCAGATACGCAGTATTTT.

The chain recombines TRBV20-1 with TRBJ2-1; 9 positions match TRBD1. The CDR3 consists of 13 residues. Trimming removed 5 bases from V and 7 bases from J; junction bases left unmatched: 6. Per germline, CDR1 DFQATT and CDR2 SNEGSKA (reference sequence). The CDR3 sequence is CSAVGQGQNEQFF. DNA for the CDR3: TGCAGTGCTGTCGGACAGGGGCAAAATGAGCAGTTCTTC.

A few counts support this clonotype. In DNA form, the CDR3 reads TGCAGCGTTGGGACGGGAACTGAAGCTTTCTTT. This translates into CSVGTGTEAFF. The chain joins TRBV29-1 to TRBJ1-1, with D uncertain. Germline values: CDR1 SQVTM, CDR2 ANQGSEA. The CDR3 length is 11 residues. V was trimmed by 4 bases and J by 5 bases, leaving 8 bases between them.